The source of this T cell receptor beta chain is a study of blood T cell repertoires in COVID-19. V shed 8 bases and J 4 bases; nucleotides not matched to a gene: 6. Germline assignment: CDR1 LNHNV and CDR2 YYDKDF (reference sequence). This CDR3 comprises 13 residues. Methods used by the authors: Reference gene primer amplification in the assay estimated nucleated cell counts. Assay: immunoSEQ multiplex PCR; the TCRdb copy retains only in-frame clones and omits some. V, J and clone size are those of that table, while D and trimming were read from the DNA. The data contain approximately 280,000 clones, around nine tenths of them singletons.

This rearrangement joins TRBV15 to TRBJ2-7; 9 bases fit TRBD1. Sequencing was done on a sample of peripheral blood. This clonotype was sampled from an older woman with acute or convalescent COVID-19. The CDR3, as DNA: TGTGCCACCTGGACAGGGGCCAGGTACGAGCAGTACTTC. As protein: CATWTGARYEQYF. Based on the CDR3 plus reference TRBV15 and TRBJ2-7, the full variable domain is DAMVIQNPRYQVTQFGKPVTLSCSQTLNHNVMYWYQQKSSQAPKLLFHYYDKDFNNEADTPDNFQSRRPNTSFCFLDIRSPGLGDTAMYLCATWTGARYEQYFGPGTRLTVT.